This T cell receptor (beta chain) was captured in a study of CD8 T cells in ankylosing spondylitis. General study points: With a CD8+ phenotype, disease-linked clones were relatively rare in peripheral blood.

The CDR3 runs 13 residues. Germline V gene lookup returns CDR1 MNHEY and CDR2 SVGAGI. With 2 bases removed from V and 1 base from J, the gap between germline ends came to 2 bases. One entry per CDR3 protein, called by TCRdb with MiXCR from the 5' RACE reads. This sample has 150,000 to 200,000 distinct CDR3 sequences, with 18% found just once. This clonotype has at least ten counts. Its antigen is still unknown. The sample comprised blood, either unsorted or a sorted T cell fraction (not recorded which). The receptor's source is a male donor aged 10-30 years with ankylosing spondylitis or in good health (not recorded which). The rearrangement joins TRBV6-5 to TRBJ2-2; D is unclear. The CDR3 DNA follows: TGTGCCAGCAGTTACATGAACACCGGGGAGCTGTTTTTT. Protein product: CASSYMNTGELFF.